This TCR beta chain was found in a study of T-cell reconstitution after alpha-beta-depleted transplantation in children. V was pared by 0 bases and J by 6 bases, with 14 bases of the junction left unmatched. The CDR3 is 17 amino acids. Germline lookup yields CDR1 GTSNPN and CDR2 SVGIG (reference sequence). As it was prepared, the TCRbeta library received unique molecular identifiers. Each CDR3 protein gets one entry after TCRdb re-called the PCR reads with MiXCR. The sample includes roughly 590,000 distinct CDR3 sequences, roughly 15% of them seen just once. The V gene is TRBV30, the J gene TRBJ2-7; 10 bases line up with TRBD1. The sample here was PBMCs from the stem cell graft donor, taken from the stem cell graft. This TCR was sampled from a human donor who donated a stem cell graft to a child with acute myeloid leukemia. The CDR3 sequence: CAWSVKTLRDRGREQYF. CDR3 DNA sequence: TGTGCCTGGAGTGTTAAAACCCTCCGGGACAGGGGTCGCGAGCAGTACTTC.